A single T cell receptor beta chain is shown here with its context. The sample originates from a study of blood T cell repertoires in COVID-19. The overall study: The cDNA or gDNA used as material had been derived from T cells, B-cell-depleted T cells, or PBMCs.

Germline values: CDR1 SGHDN, CDR2 FVKESK. Trimming left V 5 bases short and J 8 bases short, with 10 bases between. The CDR3 is 12 residues long. Per the original methods: How many nucleated cells were present was estimated from reference gene primer amplification. Clones were sequenced by immunoSEQ multiplex PCR, and TCRdb holds only the in-frame ones, with some missing. The DNA gave D and trimming, while V, J and clone size come from that table. Of about 250,000 clones in the sample, roughly four fifths were seen once. This sequence was found in a man older than 75 with acute or convalescent COVID-19. The specimen was peripheral blood. V usage is TRBV14 and J usage is TRBJ2-1, with a tentative D call TRBD1 (5 bases). The CDR3 nucleotides read TGTGCCAGCAGCGCAACAGGATATGAGCAGTTCTTC. Its translation is CASSATGYEQFF.